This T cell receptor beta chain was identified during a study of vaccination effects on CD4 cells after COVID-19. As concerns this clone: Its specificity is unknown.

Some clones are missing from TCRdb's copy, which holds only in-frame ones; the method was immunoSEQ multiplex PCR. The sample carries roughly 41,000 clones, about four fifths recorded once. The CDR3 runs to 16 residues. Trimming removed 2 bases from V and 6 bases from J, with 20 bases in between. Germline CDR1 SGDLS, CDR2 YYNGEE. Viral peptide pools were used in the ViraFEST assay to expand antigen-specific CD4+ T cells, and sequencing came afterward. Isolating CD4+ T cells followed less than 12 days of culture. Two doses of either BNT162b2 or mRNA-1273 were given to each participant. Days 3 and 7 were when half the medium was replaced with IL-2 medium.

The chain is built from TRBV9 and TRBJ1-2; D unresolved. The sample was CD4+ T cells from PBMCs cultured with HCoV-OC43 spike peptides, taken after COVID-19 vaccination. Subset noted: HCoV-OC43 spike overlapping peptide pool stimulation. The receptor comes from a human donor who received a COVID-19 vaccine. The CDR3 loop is CASSVETTPPYDGYTF. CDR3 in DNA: TGTGCCAGCAGCGTGGAGACAACCCCCCCCTACGATGGCTACACCTTC.